The T cell receptor (beta chain) described here comes from a study of blood T cell repertoires in COVID-19. About the research overall: The origin of the acute and convalescent COVID-19 samples was the United States, Italy and Spain.

Under the authors' procedure: Amplified reference gene primers provided the basis for estimating nucleated cell counts. Clones were read by immunoSEQ multiplex PCR, and TCRdb kept only the in-frame ones, dropping some. V and J calls and clone size follow that table, whereas D and trimming were derived from the DNA. The sample contains around 200,000 clones, 80% to 90% of which appear only once. This CDR3 comprises 15 residues. V was clipped by 1 base and J by 1 base, with 8 bases between them. Germline V lookup: CDR1 SGHAT, CDR2 FQDESV (reference sequence). Seattle patients were enrolled while actively infected and followed longitudinally.

The chain employs TRBV11-1 and TRBJ2-4; D is undetermined. The sample taken for sequencing was peripheral blood. The receptor was derived from a woman in her seventies with COVID-19, enrolled during active disease. The CDR3 is CASSLEERAKNIQYF. CDR3 sequence (DNA): TGTGCCAGCAGCTTAGAGGAGAGGGCCAAAAACATTCAGTACTTC.